This TCR beta chain was recorded in a study of T cells in narcolepsy. Study-wide results and caveats: HCRT-specific and TRIB2-specific autoreactive clonotypes appeared among same-patient CSF and blood CD4+ clonotypes.

Deletions cut 4 bases from V and 1 base from J, with 17 bases between. The CDR3 totals 18 residues. Germline V CDR1 and CDR2: KGHSH, LQKENI. Worth noting for this clone: As yet, its antigen is unknown.

Libraries were prepared by immunoSEQ multiplex PCR; TCRdb keeps only in-frame clonotypes and omits some of them. The sample yields around 30,000 clones, roughly 87% seen once. This chain connects TRBV18 to TRBJ1-6; D gene ambiguous. This receptor was identified in a human donor with narcolepsy. The sequenced sample consisted of CD45RA- memory CD4+ T cells from PBMCs. The CDR3 DNA is TGTGCCAGCTCACAATTCGTGCTACGTGGTTCCTATAATTCACCCCTCCACTTT. Translation: CASSQFVLRGSYNSPLHF.